This T cell receptor beta chain was captured in a study of vaccination effects on CD4 cells after COVID-19. Comments on this clone: The antigen is undetermined.

Points from the study as a whole: Clones arising from infection and from vaccination showed marked clonal contraction late after vaccination.

Clones were sequenced by immunoSEQ multiplex PCR, and TCRdb holds only the in-frame ones, with some missing. The sample records 74,000 or so clones, around 80% being singletons. The trim removed 3 bases at V and 4 bases at J, leaving 0 bases unmatched. CDR1 SGDLS and CDR2 YYNGEE come from the germline V gene. The CDR3 has 14 amino acids. Viral peptide pools were used in the ViraFEST assay to expand antigen-specific CD4+ T cells, and sequencing came afterward. Following culture for roughly 10 days, CD4+ T cells were isolated. Vaccine recipients lacked prior SARS-CoV-2 infection and had negative nucleocapsid antibodies. IL-2 at about 10 IU/ml and peptides at 7.5 to 10 ug/ml were added to cultured PBMC, more than 1.5 million per well. IL-2 medium was substituted for half the medium on days 3 and 7.

The material sequenced was CD4+ T cells from PBMCs cultured with SARS-CoV-2 spike peptides, taken before COVID-19 vaccination. The clonotype comes from a human donor who received a COVID-19 vaccine. The chain is built from TRBV9 and TRBJ2-2, with 10 bases identical to TRBD1. The CDR3 loop reads CASSGQGATGELFF. The CDR3, as DNA: TGTGCCAGCAGCGGACAGGGGGCCACCGGGGAGCTGTTTTTT.